The rows below give T cell receptor beta chains drawn from one sample of a study of T cells after yellow fever vaccination. A single record per CDR3 protein comes from TCRdb applying MiXCR to the 5' RACE reads. The top ten clones hold around 18% of a sample with around 350,000 distinct CDR3 sequences, more than 9% of them seen once. The source was PBMCs, collected on the day of the first yellow fever vaccination. All receptors come from a man between 18 and 29 years old who received the YFV17D yellow fever vaccine. The conserved cysteine and the conserved F or W are not part of the CDR3 here. Where a row states a size, it is once, few, many or the class of an expanded clone; other rows omit it.

NA	TRBV7-2	TRBJ2-1	12	ASSRQGVRSEQF
few	TRBV25-1	TRBJ2-1	14	ASSGSFRPLGNEQF
many	TRBV12-3/TRBV12-4	TRBJ2-3	13	ASSLGQGSTDTQY
many	TRBV5-1	TRBJ2-3	13	ASSLGQGRADTQY
few	TRBV7-3	TRBJ2-1	13	ASSLSAGNYNEQF
NA	TRBV20-1	TRBJ1-5	11	SGMENLGQPQH
NA	TRBV15	TRBJ2-7	17	ATSPRGRGQLPLGYEQY
few	TRBV20-1	TRBJ2-1	12	SAPRDTTYNEQF
few	TRBV7-9	TRBJ1-1	13	ASSTHSDMNTEAF
NA	TRBV2	TRBJ1-6	13	ASSQETGPNSPLH
few	TRBV6-2/TRBV6-3	TRBJ2-5	12	ASSPEGGRETQY
few	TRBV6-1	TRBJ2-3	14	ASTTDRGRHTDTQY
NA	TRBV9	TRBJ2-7	14	ASSVRDRENPYEQY
NA	TRBV6-2/TRBV6-3	TRBJ2-3	13	ASRNEGTSTDTQY
NA	TRBV6-1	TRBJ2-7	9	AIPQGGEQY
NA	TRBV11-3	TRBJ2-2	13	ASSLDRRGPGELF
few	TRBV18	TRBJ2-1	15	ASSPQPGGPMYNEQF
NA	TRBV18	TRBJ2-3	11	ASSPAFTDTQY
many	TRBV7-9	TRBJ2-1	10	ASKRGYNEQF
few	TRBV29-1	TRBJ2-1	11	SVEVTDYNEQF
many	TRBV7-9	TRBJ2-3	13	ASSRSLGLTDTQY
few	TRBV29-1	TRBJ2-7	9	SVVLGYEQY
few	TRBV29-1	TRBJ2-1	11	SVEGSAMREQF
many	TRBV5-1	TRBJ2-5	12	ASSLSGVGETQY
NA	TRBV10-2	TRBJ2-1	15	ASRPPGTSGGVNEQF
few	TRBV6-1	TRBJ2-7	13	ASSDNRDTSYEQY
NA	TRBV6-5	TRBJ1-1	14	ASSSRDRGRSTEAF
NA	TRBV4-3	TRBJ1-4	12	ASSQQGDGEKLF
few	TRBV4-2	TRBJ2-5	14	ASSQEEARGGETQY
NA	TRBV7-9	TRBJ2-1	12	AGKTPLAYNEQF
many	TRBV10-2	TRBJ2-5	11	ASSVGEMETQY
NA	TRBV29-1	TRBJ1-2	11	SVKDKFQNGYT
NA	TRBV3-1	TRBJ2-4	16	ASSQAPRTGRSPVIQY
few	TRBV4-3	TRBJ2-5	12	ASSQESLRSTQY
few	TRBV7-9	TRBJ1-1	14	ASSSPRVGLDTEAF
NA	TRBV7-2	TRBJ2-3	14	ASSLGGLAEADTQY
NA	TRBV7-9	TRBJ2-5	11	ASSFEGAGTQY
many	TRBV5-1	TRBJ2-1	13	ASKRRGDSYNEQF
NA	TRBV9	TRBJ1-2	12	ASSVDRNNYGYT
few	TRBV5-8	TRBJ1-3	12	ASSLQLSGNTIY
NA	TRBV4-3	TRBJ2-7	14	ASSLQDSRGGYEQY
few	TRBV7-8	TRBJ2-1	10	ASSWSGNEQF
few	TRBV12-3/TRBV12-4	TRBJ2-7	12	ASSFRSVESLQY
few	TRBV12-3/TRBV12-4	TRBJ1-4	12	ASSSAPLGEKLF
many	TRBV5-1	TRBJ2-1	13	ASSATGSPDNEQF